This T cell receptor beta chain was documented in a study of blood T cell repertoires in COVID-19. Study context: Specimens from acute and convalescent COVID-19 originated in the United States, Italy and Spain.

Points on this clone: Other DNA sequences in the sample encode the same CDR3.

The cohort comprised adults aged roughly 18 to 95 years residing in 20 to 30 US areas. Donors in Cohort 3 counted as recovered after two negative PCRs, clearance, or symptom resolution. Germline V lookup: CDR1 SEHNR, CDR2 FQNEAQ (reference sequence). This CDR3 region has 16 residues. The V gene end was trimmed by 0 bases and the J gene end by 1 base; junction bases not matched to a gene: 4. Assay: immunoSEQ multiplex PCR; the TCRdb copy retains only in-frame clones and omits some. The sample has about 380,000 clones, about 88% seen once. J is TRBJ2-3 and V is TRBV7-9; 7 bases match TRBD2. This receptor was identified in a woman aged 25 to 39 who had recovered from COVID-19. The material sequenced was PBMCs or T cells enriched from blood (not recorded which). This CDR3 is CASSLALGGGTDTQYF. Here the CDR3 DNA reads TGTGCCAGCAGCTTAGCGCTGGGGGGGGGCACAGATACGCAGTATTTT.